The clone carrying this T cell receptor beta chain has at least ten counts. Antigen specificity is unknown. TCRdb ran MiXCR on the 5' RACE reads and lists one entry per CDR3 protein. The sample has tens of thousands of distinct CDR3 sequences, roughly 5.5% seen once; the top ten hold roughly 7%. The sample comes from a study of early T cells in non-severe SARS-CoV-2 infection. Study-level information: Bulk RNA taken from unsorted whole blood was sequenced, leaving chains unpaired. Study-level results: There was a bias toward anti-spike CD8 responses in VDJdb matching, which missed private and CD4 specificities.

J lost 8 bases, V lost 6 bases, and 0 bases had no gene match. This CDR3 contains 13 residues. The chain joins TRBV12-3 or TRBV12-4 to TRBJ2-1; 14 positions agree with TRBD2. The specimen sequenced was whole blood. The clonotype originates from an adult who was a healthcare worker with PCR-confirmed SARS-CoV-2 infection or an uninfected control (not recorded which). This CDR3 is CASRGLAGDEQFF. For the CDR3, the DNA is TGTGCCAGCAGGGGACTAGCGGGAGATGAGCAGTTCTTC.